One and the same sample provided the 5 T cell receptor beta chains below, sequenced in a study of blood T cell repertoires in COVID-19. Libraries were prepared by immunoSEQ multiplex PCR; TCRdb keeps only in-frame clonotypes and omits some of them. This table holds 90,000 to 130,000 clones, over 80% found once. Input material: peripheral blood. These receptors were collected from a woman in her 70s with acute or convalescent COVID-19.

This chain connects TRBV4-1 to TRBJ1-1; D may be TRBD1 (6 bases). The CDR3 runs to 14 residues. Germline CDR1 reads MGHRA; CDR2 reads YSYEKL. V was pared by 2 bases and J by 6 bases, with 13 bases between. CDR3 DNA sequence: TGCGCCAGCAGCCAAACGACAGGAATACCTGAAGCTTTCTTT. Translating it yields CASSQTTGIPEAFF.

This clone was counted only a few times. The rearrangement links TRBV19 to TRBJ1-4; D not certain. Between the trimmed V and J ends, which lost 3 bases and 4 bases, there was a span of 9 bases. CDR1 and CDR2 (germline): LNHDA, SQIVND (reference sequence). CDR3 length: 14 amino acids. CDR3 loop: CASSIGRLNEKLFF. Written as DNA, the CDR3 is TGTGCCAGTAGTATCGGCAGACTTAATGAAAAACTGTTTTTT.

The gene calls are TRBV19 and TRBJ1-2; the match to TRBD1 covers 8 bases. The junction had 16 bases not matched to a gene; V was cut back by 3 bases and J by 4 bases. Germline lookup yields CDR1 LNHDA and CDR2 SQIVND (reference sequence). This CDR3 has 18 residues. CDR3 region: CASSIKSLIDRGGYGYTF. DNA for the CDR3: TGTGCCAGTAGTATCAAATCTTTAATTGACAGGGGTGGCTATGGCTACACCTTC.

The J gene is TRBJ1-2, the V gene TRBV20-1; D not resolved. V lost 3 bases and J 5 bases, leaving 16 bases between the germline ends. The germline gives CDR1 DFQATT, CDR2 SNEGSKA (reference sequence). The CDR3 spans 14 residues. The CDR3 reads CSASHPGPVYGYTF. CDR3 nucleotides: TGCAGTGCTAGTCACCCTGGCCCAGTTTATGGCTACACCTTC.

The chain links TRBV4-2 to TRBJ1-2; TRBD1 agrees at 7 bases. CDR1 and CDR2 (germline): LGHNA, YNFKEQ. The trim removed 1 base at V and 4 bases at J, leaving 6 bases unmatched. The CDR3 sequence is 15 residues long. CDR3 bases: TGTGCCAGCAGCCAAGGCGACAGGGCGGCCTATGGCTACACCTTC. It is translated as CASSQGDRAAYGYTF.